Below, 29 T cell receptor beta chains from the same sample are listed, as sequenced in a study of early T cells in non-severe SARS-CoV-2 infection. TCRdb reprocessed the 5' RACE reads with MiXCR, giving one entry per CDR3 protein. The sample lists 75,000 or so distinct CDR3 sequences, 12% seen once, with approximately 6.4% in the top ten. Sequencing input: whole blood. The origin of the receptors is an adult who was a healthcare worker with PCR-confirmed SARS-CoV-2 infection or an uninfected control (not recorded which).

The CDR3 coding sequence is TGTGCCAGCAGAACGACTAGCGGGTCTACCCACTACAATGAGCAGTTCTTC. As protein: CASRTTSGSTHYNEQFF. This chain joins TRBV6-2 or TRBV6-3 and TRBJ2-1, with 10 bases identical to TRBD2. CDR1 MNHEY and CDR2 SVGEGT come from the germline V gene. The V gene end was trimmed by 6 bases and the J gene end by 3 bases; junction bases not matched to a gene: 11. This CDR3 is 17 amino acids long.

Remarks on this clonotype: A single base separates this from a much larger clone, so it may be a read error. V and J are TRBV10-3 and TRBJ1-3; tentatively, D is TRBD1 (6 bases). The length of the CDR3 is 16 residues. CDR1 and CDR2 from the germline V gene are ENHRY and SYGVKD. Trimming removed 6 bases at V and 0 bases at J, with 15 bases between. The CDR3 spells CAIRNRDIVSGNTIYF. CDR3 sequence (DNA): TGTGCCATCAGGAACCGGGACATCGTCTCTGGAAACACCATATATTTT.

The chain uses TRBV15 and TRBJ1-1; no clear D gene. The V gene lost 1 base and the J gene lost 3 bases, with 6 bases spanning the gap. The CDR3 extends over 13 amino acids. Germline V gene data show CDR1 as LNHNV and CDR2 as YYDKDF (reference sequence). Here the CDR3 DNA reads TGTGCCACCAGCAGAGGAGTGGACACTGAAGCTTTCTTT. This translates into CATSRGVDTEAFF.

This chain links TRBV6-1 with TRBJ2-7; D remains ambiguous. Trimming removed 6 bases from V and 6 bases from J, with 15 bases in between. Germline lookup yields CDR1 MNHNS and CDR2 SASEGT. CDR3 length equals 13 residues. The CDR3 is CASSALAPSEQYF. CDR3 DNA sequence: TGTGCCAGCAGCGCGCTCGCCCCTAGCGAGCAGTACTTC.

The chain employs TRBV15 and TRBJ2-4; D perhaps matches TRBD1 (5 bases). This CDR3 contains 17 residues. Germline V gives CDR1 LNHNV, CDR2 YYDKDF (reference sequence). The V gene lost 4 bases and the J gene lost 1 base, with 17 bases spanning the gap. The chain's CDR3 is CATSTRQFSVAKNIQYF. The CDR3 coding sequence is TGTGCCACCAGCACAAGACAGTTCTCCGTTGCCAAAAACATTCAGTACTTC.

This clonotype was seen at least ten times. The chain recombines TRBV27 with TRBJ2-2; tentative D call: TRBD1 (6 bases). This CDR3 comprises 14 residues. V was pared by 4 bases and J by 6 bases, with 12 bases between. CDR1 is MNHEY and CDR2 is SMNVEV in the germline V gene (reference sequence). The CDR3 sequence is CASSSYRVSGELFF. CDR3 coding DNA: TGTGCCAGCAGTTCATACAGGGTTTCCGGGGAGCTGTTTTTT.

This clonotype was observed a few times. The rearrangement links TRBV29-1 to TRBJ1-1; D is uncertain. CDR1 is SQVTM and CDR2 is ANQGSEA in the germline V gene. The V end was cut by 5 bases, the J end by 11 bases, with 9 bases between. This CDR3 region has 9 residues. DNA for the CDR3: TGCAGCGTTTCCGCGGCCGCTTTCTTT. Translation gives CSVSAAAFF.

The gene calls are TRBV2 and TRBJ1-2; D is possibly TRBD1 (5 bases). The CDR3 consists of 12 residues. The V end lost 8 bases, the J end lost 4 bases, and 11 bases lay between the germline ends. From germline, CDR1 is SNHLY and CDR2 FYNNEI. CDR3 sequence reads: CASGGLLYGYTF. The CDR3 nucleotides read TGTGCCAGCGGGGGACTGCTCTATGGCTACACCTTC. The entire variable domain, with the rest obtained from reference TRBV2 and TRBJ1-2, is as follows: EPEVTQTPSHQVTQMGQEVILRCVPISNHLYFYWYRQILGQKVEFLVSFYNNEISEKSEIFDDQFSVERPDGSNFTLKIRSTKLEDSAMYFCASGGLLYGYTFGSGTRLTVV.

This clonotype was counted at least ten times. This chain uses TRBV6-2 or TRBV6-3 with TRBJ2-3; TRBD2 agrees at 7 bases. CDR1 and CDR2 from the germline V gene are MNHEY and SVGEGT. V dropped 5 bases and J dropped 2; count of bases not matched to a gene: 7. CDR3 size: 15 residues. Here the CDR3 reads CASSPGGTPTDTQYF. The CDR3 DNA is TGTGCCAGCAGTCCCGGGGGGACTCCCACAGATACGCAGTATTTT.

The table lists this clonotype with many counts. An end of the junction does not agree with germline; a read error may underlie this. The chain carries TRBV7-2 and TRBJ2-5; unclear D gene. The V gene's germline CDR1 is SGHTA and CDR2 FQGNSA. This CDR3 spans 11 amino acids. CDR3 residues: CASSLTETQYF. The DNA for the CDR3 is TGCGCCAGCAGCTTGACCGAGACCCAGTACTTC.

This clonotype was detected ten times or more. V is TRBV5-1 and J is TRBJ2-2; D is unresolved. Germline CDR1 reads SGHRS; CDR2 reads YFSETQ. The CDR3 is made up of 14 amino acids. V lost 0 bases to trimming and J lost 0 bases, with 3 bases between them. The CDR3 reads CASSLDPNTGELFF. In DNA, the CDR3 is TGCGCCAGCAGCTTGGATCCGAACACCGGGGAGCTGTTTTTT.

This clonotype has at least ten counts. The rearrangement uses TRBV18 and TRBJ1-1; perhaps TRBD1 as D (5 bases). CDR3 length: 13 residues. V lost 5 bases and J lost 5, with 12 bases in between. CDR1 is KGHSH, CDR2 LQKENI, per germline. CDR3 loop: CASSYGGRTEAFF. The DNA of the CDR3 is TGTGCCAGCTCATACGGGGGTCGTACTGAAGCTTTCTTT.

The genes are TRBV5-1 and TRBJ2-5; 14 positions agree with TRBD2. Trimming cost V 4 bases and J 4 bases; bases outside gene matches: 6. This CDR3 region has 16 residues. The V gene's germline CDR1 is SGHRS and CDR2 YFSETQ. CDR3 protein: CASSLGTSGSRETQYF. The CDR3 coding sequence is TGCGCCAGCAGCCTTGGGACTAGCGGGAGTCGAGAGACCCAGTACTTC.

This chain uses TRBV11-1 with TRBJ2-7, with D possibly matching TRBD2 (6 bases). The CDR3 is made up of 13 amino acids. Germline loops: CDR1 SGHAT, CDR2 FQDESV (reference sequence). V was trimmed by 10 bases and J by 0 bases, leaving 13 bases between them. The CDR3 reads CATQSGSSYEQYF. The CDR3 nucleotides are TGTGCCACCCAGTCCGGGAGCTCCTACGAGCAGTACTTC. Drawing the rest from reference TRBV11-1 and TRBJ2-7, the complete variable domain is EAEVAQSPRYKITEKSQAVAFWCDPISGHATLYWYRQILGQGPELLVQFQDESVVDDSQLPKDRFSAERLKGVDSTLKIQPAELGDSAMYLCATQSGSSYEQYFGPGTRLTVT.

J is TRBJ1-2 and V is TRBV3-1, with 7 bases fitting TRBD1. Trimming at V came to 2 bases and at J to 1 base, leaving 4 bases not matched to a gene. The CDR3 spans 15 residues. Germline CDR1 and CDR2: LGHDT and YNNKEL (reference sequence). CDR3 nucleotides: TGTGCCAGCAGCCAACAGACAGGGTTTAACTATGGCTACACCTTC. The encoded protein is CASSQQTGFNYGYTF. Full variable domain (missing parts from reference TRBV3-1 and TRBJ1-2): DTAVSQTPKYLVTQMGNDKSIKCEQNLGHDTMYWYKQDSKKFLKIMFSYNNKELIINETVPNRFSPKSPDKAHLNLHINSLELGDSAVYFCASSQQTGFNYGYTFGSGTRLTVV.

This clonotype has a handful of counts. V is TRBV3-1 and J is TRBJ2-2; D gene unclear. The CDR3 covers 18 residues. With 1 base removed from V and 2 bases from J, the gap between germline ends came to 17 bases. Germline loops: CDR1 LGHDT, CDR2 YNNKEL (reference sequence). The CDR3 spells CASSQARRPKGNTGELFF. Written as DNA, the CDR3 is TGTGCCAGCAGCCAAGCCCGACGACCGAAAGGAAACACCGGGGAGCTGTTTTTT.

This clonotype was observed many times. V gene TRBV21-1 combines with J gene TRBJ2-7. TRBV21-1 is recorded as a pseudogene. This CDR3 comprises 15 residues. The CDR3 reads CASSKRMYDVSEQYF. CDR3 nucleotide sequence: TGTGCCAGCAGCAAACGGATGTACGATGTTTCCGAGCAGTACTTC.

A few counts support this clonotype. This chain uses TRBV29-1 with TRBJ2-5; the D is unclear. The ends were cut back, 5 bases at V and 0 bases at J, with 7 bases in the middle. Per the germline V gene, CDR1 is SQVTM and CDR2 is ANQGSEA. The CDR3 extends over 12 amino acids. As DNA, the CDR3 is TGCAGCGTTACCGTGTACCAAGAGACCCAGTACTTC. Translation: CSVTVYQETQYF. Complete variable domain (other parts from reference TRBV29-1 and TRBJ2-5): SAVISQKPSRDICQRGTSLTIQCQVDSQVTMMFWYRQQPGQSLTLIATANQGSEATYESGFVIDKFPISRPNLTFSTLTVSNMSPEDSSIYLCSVTVYQETQYFGPGTRLLVL.

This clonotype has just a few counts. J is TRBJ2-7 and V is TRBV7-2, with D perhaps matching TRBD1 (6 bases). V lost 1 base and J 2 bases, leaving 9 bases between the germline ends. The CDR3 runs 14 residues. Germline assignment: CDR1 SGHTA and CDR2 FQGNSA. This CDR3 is CASSLVGQPYEQYF. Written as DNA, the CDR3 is TGTGCCAGCAGCTTAGTAGGACAGCCCTACGAGCAGTACTTC. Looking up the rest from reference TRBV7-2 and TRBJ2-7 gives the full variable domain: GAGVSQSPSNKVTEKGKDVELRCDPISGHTALYWYRQSLGQGLEFLIYFQGNSAPDKSGLPSDRFSAERTGGSVSTLTIQRTQQEDSAVYLCASSLVGQPYEQYFGPGTRLTVT.

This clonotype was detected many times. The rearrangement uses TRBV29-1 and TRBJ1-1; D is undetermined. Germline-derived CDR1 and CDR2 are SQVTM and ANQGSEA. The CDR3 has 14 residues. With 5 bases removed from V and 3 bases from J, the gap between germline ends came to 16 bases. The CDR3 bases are TGCAGCGTTCTTCCGGGCCGTTCGGACACTGAAGCTTTCTTT. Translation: CSVLPGRSDTEAFF.

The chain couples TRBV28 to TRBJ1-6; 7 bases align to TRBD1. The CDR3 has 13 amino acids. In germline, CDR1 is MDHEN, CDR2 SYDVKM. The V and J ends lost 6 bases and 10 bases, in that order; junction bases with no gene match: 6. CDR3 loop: CASRGRRGSPLHF. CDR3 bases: TGTGCCAGCAGGGGCCGCAGGGGGTCACCCCTCCACTTT.

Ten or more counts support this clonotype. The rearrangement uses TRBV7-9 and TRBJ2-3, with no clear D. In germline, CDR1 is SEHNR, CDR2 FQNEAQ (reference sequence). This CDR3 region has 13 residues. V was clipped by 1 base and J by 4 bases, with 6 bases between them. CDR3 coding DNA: TGTGCCAGCAGCTTAGGGAGCTCAGATACGCAGTATTTT. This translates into CASSLGSSDTQYF.

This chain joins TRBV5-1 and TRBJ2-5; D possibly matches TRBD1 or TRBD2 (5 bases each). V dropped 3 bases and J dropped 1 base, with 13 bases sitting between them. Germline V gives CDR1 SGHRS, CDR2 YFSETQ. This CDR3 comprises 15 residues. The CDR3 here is CASSWRPGTQETQYF. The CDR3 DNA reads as TGCGCCAGCAGCTGGAGGCCAGGGACCCAAGAGACCCAGTACTTC.

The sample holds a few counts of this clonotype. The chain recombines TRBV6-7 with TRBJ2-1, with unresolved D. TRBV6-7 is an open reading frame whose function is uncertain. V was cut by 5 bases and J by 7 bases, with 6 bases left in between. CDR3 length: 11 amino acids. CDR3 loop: CASSQLNEQFF. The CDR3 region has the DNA TGTGCCAGCAGTCAACTAAATGAGCAGTTCTTC.

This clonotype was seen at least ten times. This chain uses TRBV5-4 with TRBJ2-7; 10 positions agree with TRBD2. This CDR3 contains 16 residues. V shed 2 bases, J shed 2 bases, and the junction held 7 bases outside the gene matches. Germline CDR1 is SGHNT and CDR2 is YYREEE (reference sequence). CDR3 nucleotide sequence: TGTGCCAGCAGCTTCTTTCTTAGCGGGGGGACCTACGAGCAGTACTTC. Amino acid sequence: CASSFFLSGGTYEQYF.

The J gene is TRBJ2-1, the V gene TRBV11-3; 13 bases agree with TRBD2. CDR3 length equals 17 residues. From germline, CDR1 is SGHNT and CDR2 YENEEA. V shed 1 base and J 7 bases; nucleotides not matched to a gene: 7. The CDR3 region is CASSLGLAGGFGNEQFF. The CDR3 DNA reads TGTGCCAGCAGCTTAGGACTAGCGGGAGGATTTGGGAATGAGCAGTTCTTC.

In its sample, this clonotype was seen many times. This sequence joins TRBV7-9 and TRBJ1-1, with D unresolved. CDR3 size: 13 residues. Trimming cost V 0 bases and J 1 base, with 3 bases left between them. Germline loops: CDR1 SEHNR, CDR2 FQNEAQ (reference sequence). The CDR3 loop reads CASSLAPNTEAFF. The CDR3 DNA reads TGTGCCAGCAGCTTAGCACCGAACACTGAAGCTTTCTTT.

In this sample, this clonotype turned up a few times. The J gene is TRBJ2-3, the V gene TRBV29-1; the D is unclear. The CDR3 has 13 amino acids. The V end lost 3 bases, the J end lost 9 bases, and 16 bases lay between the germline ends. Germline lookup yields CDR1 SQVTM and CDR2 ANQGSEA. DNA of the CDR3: TGCAGCGTTGATGTCGGCAGCTCAAAAACGCAGTATTTT. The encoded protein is CSVDVGSSKTQYF.

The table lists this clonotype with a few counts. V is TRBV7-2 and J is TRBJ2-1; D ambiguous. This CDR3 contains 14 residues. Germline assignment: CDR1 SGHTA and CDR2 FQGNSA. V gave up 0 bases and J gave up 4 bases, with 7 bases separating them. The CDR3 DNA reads TGTGCCAGCAGCTTAGCTTCAGGTTACAATGAGCAGTTCTTC. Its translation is CASSLASGYNEQFF.